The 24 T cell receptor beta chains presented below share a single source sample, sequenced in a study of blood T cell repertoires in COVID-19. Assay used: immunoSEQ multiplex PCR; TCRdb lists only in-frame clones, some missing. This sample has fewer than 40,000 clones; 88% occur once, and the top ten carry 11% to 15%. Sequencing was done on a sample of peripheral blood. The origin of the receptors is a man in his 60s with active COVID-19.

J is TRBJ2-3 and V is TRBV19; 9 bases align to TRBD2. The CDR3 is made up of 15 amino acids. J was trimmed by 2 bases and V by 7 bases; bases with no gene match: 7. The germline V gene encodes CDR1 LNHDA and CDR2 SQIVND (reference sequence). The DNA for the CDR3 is TGTGCCAGTAAGAGGTGGACTAGCGACACAGATACGCAGTATTTT. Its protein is CASKRWTSDTDTQYF.

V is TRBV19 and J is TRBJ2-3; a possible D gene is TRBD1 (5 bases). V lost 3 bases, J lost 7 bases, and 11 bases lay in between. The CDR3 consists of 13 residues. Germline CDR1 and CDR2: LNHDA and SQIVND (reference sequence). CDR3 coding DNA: TGTGCCAGTAGTATCCGTGCGGACAATACGCAGTATTTT. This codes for CASSIRADNTQYF.

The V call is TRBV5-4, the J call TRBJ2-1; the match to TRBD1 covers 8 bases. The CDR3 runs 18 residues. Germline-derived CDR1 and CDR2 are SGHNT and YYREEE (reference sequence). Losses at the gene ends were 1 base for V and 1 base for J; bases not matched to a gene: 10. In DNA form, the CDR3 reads TGTGCCAGCAGCTTGCCCCATGGACAGGGTCCTTCCTACAATGAGCAGTTCTTC. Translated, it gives CASSLPHGQGPSYNEQFF.

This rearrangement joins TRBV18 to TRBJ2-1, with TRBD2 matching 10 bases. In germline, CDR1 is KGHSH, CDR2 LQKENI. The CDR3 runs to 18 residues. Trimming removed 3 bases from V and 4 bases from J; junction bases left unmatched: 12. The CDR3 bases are TGTGCCAGCTCACCCTTTCTAGCGGGAGAGGGGACATACAATGAGCAGTTCTTC. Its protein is CASSPFLAGEGTYNEQFF.

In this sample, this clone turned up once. The CDR3 DNA reads as TGTGCCAGCAGTTACTCGGAGAGTTATGAAAAACTGTTTTTT. Translating gives CASSYSESYEKLFF. The gene calls are TRBV6-5 and TRBJ1-4; no clear D. The ends were cut back, 0 bases at V and 6 bases at J, with 8 bases in the middle. This CDR3 region has 14 residues. CDR1 and CDR2 (germline): MNHEY, SVGAGI.

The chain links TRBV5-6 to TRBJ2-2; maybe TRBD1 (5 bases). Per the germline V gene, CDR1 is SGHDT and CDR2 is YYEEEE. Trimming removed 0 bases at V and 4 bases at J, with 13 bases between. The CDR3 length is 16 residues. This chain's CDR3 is CASSLARARGTGELFF. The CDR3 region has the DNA TGTGCCAGCAGCTTGGCCCGCGCTAGGGGCACCGGGGAGCTGTTTTTT.

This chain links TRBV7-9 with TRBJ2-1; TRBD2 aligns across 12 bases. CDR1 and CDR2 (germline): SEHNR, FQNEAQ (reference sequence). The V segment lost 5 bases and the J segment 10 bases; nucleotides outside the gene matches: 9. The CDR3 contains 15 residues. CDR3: CASSPLTGTSGEQFF. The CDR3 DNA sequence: TGTGCCAGCAGCCCATTGACAGGGACTAGCGGGGAGCAGTTCTTC.

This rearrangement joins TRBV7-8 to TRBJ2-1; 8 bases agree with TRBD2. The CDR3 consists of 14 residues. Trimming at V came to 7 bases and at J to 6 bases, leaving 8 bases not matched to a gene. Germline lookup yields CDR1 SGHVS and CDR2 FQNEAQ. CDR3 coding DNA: TGTGCCAGCACGCCGGGAGGGAGGGCCAATGAGCAGTTCTTC. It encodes CASTPGGRANEQFF.

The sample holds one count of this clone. DNA for the CDR3: TGTGCCAGCAGCTTAGTATCCGGGGACTCGGATACGCAGTATTTT. This codes for CASSLVSGDSDTQYF. The J gene is TRBJ2-3, the V gene TRBV11-2, with a possible D match to TRBD2 (6 bases). Looked up from germline, CDR1 is SGHAT and CDR2 is FQNNGV. The V gene lost 1 base and the J gene lost 6 bases, with 14 bases spanning the gap. The CDR3 is made up of 15 amino acids.

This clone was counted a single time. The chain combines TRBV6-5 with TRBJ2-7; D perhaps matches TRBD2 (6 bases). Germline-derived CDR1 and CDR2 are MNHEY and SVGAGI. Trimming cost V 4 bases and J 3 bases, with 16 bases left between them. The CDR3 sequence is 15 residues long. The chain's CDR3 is CASSSPRWGDYEQYF. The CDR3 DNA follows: TGTGCCAGCAGTTCCCCTCGGTGGGGGGACTACGAGCAGTACTTC.

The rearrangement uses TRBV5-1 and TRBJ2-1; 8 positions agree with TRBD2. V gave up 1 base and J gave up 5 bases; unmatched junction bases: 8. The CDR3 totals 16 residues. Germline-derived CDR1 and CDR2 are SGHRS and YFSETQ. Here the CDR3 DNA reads TGCGCCAGCAGCTTGTGGGCGGGAGGAGCCGACAATGAGCAGTTCTTC. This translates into CASSLWAGGADNEQFF.

The CDR3 region has the DNA TGCGCCAGCAGCTTGGCCCCCCTCGGGGTGAGCGAGCAGTACTTC. Translation gives CASSLAPLGVSEQYF. J is TRBJ2-7 and V is TRBV5-1; TRBD2 might be the D (5 bases). This CDR3 is 15 amino acids long. The V gene's germline CDR1 is SGHRS and CDR2 YFSETQ. V dropped 0 bases and J dropped 6 bases, with 16 bases sitting between them.

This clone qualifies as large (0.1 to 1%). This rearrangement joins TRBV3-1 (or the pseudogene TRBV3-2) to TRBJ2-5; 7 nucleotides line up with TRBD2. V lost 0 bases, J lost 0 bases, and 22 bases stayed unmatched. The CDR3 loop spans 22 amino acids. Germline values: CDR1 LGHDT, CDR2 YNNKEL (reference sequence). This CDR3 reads CASSQDRDPSRWGGLHQETQYF. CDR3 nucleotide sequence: TGTGCCAGCAGCCAAGATAGGGACCCTAGCCGGTGGGGGGGACTACACCAAGAGACCCAGTACTTC.

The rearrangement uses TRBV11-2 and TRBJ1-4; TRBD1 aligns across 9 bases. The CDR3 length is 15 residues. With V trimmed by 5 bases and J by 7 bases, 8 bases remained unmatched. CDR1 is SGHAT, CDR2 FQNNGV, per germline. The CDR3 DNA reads TGTGCCAGCAGCGCGCGACAGGGGGGGGTTGAAAAACTGTTTTTT. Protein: CASSARQGGVEKLFF.

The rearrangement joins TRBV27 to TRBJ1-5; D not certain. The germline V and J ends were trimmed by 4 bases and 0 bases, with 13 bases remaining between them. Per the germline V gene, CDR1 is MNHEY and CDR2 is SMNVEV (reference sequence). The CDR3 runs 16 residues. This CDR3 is CASSSRTLYSNQPQHF. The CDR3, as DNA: TGTGCCAGCAGTTCGCGGACTCTATATAGCAATCAGCCCCAGCATTTT.

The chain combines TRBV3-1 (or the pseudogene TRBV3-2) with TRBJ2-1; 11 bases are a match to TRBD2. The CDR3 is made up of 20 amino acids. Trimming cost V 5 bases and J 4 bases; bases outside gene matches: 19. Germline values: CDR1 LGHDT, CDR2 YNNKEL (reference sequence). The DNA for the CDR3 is TGTGCCAGCAGCGCGCCTACACATAGCGGGAGGGCCGGGAAGTACAATGAGCAGTTCTTC. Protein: CASSAPTHSGRAGKYNEQFF.

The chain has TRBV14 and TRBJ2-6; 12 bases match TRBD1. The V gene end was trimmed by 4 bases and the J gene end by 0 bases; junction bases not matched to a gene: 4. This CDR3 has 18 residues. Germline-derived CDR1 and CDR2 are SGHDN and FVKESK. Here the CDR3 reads CASSPPGQGASGANVLTF. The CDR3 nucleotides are TGTGCCAGCAGCCCCCCGGGACAGGGGGCCTCTGGGGCCAACGTCCTGACTTTC.

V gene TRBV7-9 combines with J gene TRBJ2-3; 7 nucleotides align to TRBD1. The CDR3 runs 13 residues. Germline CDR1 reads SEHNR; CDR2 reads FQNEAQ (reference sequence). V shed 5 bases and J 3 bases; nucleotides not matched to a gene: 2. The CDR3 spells CASSPTGTDTQYF. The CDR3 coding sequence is TGTGCCAGCAGCCCGACAGGGACAGATACGCAGTATTTT.

This CDR3 reads CASSEGGGTEAFF. CDR3 in DNA: TGTGCCAGCAGTGAGGGGGGGGGCACTGAAGCTTTCTTT. This sequence joins TRBV2 and TRBJ1-1; weak D call: TRBD1 (5 bases). Germline-derived CDR1 and CDR2 are SNHLY and FYNNEI. V shed 3 bases and J shed 4 bases, with 9 bases lying between them. There are 13 residues in the CDR3.

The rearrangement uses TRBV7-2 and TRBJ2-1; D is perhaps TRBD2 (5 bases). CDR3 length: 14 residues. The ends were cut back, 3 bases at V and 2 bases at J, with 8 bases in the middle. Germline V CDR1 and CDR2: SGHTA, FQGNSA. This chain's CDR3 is CASSFEGAYNEQFF. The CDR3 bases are TGTGCCAGCAGCTTCGAGGGAGCCTACAATGAGCAGTTCTTC.

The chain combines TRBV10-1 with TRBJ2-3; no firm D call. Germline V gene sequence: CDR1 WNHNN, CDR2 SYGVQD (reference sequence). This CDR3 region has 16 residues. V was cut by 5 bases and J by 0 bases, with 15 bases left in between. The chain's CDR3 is CASSNTPVVSTDTQYF. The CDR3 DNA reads TGCGCCAGCAGTAACACACCAGTCGTTAGCACAGATACGCAGTATTTT.

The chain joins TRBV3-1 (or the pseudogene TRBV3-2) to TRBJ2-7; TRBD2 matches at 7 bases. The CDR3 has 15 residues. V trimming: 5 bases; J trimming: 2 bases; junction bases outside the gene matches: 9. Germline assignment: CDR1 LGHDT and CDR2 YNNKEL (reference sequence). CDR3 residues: CASSSSGGRTYEQYF. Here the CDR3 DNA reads TGTGCCAGCAGCTCCTCGGGGGGTCGAACCTACGAGCAGTACTTC.

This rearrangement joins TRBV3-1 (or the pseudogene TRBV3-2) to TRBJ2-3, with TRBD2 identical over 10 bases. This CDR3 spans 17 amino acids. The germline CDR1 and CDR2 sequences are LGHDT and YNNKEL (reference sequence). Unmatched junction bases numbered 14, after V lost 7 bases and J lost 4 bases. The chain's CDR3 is CASTGLSSGSGADTQYF. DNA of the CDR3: TGTGCCAGCACCGGGCTGTCTAGCGGGAGTGGGGCAGATACGCAGTATTTT.

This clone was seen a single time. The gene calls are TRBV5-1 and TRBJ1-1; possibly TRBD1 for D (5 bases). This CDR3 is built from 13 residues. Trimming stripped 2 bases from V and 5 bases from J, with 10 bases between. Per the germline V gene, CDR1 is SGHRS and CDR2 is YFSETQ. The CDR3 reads CASSLREGTEAFF. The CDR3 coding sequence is TGCGCCAGCAGCTTAAGGGAGGGGACTGAAGCTTTCTTT.